The following is a TCR beta chain sequence with its context. This sample was taken from a study of CD8 T cells in Susac syndrome. An input of about 0.45 to 1 ug of RNA was subjected to reverse transcription using random hexamers. The method of amplification for TCR beta CDR3 was immunoSEQ multiplex PCR, covering 54 Vbeta and 13 Jbeta. TCRdb analysed the immunoSEQ multiplex PCR reads with MiXCR anew, one entry per CDR3 protein. Found here are roughly 140,000 distinct CDR3 sequences, 94% of them singletons; the top ten hold approximately 0.25%. This CDR3 is 17 amino acids long. The sequencing sample was made of CD8+ T cells from PBMCs. The TCR comes from a human donor in good health. The V and J genes are TRBV21-1 and TRBJ2-3; TRBD2 is taken as the D call from the table, unchecked against the DNA. TRBV21-1 is deemed a pseudogene. Here the CDR3 reads CASSASGTSGPRDTQYF. CDR3 coding DNA: TGTGCCAGCAGCGCAAGCGGGACTAGCGGGCCCAGAGATACGCAGTATTTT.